This record covers a single T cell receptor (beta chain). This record comes from a study of blood T cell repertoires in COVID-19. Data came from immunoSEQ multiplex PCR; TCRdb stores just in-frame clones and leaves some out. The table includes around 130,000 clones, about four fifths detected once. Trimming removed 4 bases from V and 1 base from J, with 12 bases in between. Germline CDR1 is KGHSH and CDR2 is LQKENI. This CDR3 has 15 residues. V gene TRBV18 combines with J gene TRBJ2-3; TRBD2 is a possible D gene (6 bases). Sequencing was carried out using peripheral blood. This receptor was identified in a human donor in a cohort sampled during active COVID-19. CDR3 in amino acids: CASSQVREGTDTQYF. The CDR3 nucleotides read TGTGCCAGCTCACAAGTCAGGGAGGGCACAGATACGCAGTATTTT.